The present T cell receptor (beta chain) was sequenced within a study of identical twins. This clonotype appeared many times. This CDR3 contains 14 residues. V was trimmed by 3 bases and J by 2 bases, leaving 11 bases between them. With template switching, a universal primer site was added, and the cDNA carried unique molecular identifiers. TCRdb analysed the 5' RACE reads with MiXCR anew, one entry per CDR3 protein. The sample lists roughly 250,000 distinct CDR3 sequences, about 7.5% occurring once. The same sample was also studied in work on yellow fever vaccine responses in identical twins.

The chain employs TRBV12-3 or TRBV12-4 and TRBJ2-7, with D possibly called TRBD1 or TRBD2 (5 bases each). The origin of this receptor is a woman younger than 30 in good health. Sequencing was done on a sample of CD8+ T cells sorted from blood. The CDR3 region is CASSFGTATYEQYF. CDR3 DNA sequence: TGTGCCAGCAGTTTCGGGACGGCGACCTACGAGCAGTACTTC.